These 19 T cell receptor beta chains originate from one sample sequenced in a study of T cell repertoires in cytomegalovirus infection (dated by TCRdb to about 2019). The antigens of these receptors remain unknown. Sequencer: Illumina HiSeq 1500. TCRdb handled the public reads itself, with Q25 trimming in fastp and clone calling in MiXCR, and kept productive beta chains. CDR3 protein sequences are deduplicated, and each keeps its most common genes and DNA. In this sample the table shows 550,000 to 850,000 distinct CDR3 sequences, around 32% of which occur a single time. Roughly 20% of the sample goes to the ten largest clones. The label giving this sample's treatment or condition can be read as: in vitro stimulation with specific CMV peptide epitopes to enrich CMV-specific T cells. Sequenced here: cultured PBMCs, sampled from culture after CMV antigen stimulation. The receptors shown here come from a human donor in good health (CMV status not recorded). Some clones in this sample may be carry-over from other donors' samples.

This chain joins TRBV10-3 and TRBJ2-7; no reliable D call. From germline, CDR1 is ENHRY and CDR2 SYGVKD. This CDR3 comprises 12 residues. The V gene lost 10 bases and the J gene lost 0 bases, with 10 bases spanning the gap. This CDR3 reads CATVTDSYEQYF. For the CDR3, the DNA is TGTGCCACCGTCACGGACTCCTACGAGCAGTACTTC.

The rearrangement joins TRBV20-1 to TRBJ1-5; no clear D. Per the germline V gene, CDR1 is DFQATT and CDR2 is SNEGSKA (reference sequence). Trimming removed 3 bases from V and 0 bases from J, with 9 bases in between. The CDR3 spans 14 residues. CDR3 DNA: TGCAGTGCTAGTTCCGCCTATAGCAATCAGCCCCAGCATTTT. Encoded protein: CSASSAYSNQPQHF.

This clonotype was counted between two and nine times. The CDR3 does not close with the conserved phenylalanine or tryptophan, likely indicating a read error. No DNA is shown, since the ends of the CDR3 on it are uncertain; the CDR3 is the one TCRdb lists. CDR3 sequence: CASSLALGAPRNS. This chain uses TRBV7-2 with TRBJ2-5; the table's D gene call, TRBD1, was not cross checked with the DNA. CDR1 SGHTA and CDR2 FQGNSA come from the germline V gene. The CDR3 adds up to 13 amino acids, both ends counted.

V usage is TRBV10-2 and J usage is TRBJ1-1; D remains unclear. The V and J ends lost 5 bases and 6 bases respectively, with 31 bases between them. Germline V CDR1 and CDR2: WSHSY, SAAADI. This CDR3 has 19 amino acids. For the CDR3, the DNA is TGCGCCAGCAGTCGCCCCCGGCAGGTCCCAACAAAGAGGTGGCCTGAAGCTTTCTTT. The encoded protein is CASSRPRQVPTKRWPEAFF.

The gene calls are TRBV20-1 and TRBJ2-7; D perhaps matches TRBD1 (6 bases). V was clipped by 6 bases and J by 2 bases, with 14 bases between them. The CDR3 is 13 amino acids. Germline loops: CDR1 DFQATT, CDR2 SNEGSKA (reference sequence). The CDR3 DNA is TGCAGTGCCCGAGGCCAGGGGACCTACGAGCAGTACTTC. This gives the protein CSARGQGTYEQYF.

CDR3 DNA sequence: TGTGCCAGTAGCAGGACTAGCGGGAGAATTAGTGAGCAGTTCTTC. It is translated as CASSRTSGRISEQFF. The chain joins TRBV19 to TRBJ2-1, with 13 nucleotides matching TRBD2. The CDR3 runs 15 residues. J was trimmed by 9 bases and V by 6 bases; bases with no gene match: 8. Germline V gene sequence: CDR1 LNHDA, CDR2 SQIVND (reference sequence).

This chain connects TRBV7-2 to TRBJ2-5, with D hard to call. Germline lookup yields CDR1 SGHTA and CDR2 FQGNSA. Trimming stripped 7 bases from V and 5 bases from J, with 11 bases between. CDR3 size: 12 residues. In DNA form, the CDR3 reads TGTGCCAGCACCGAACCGATGGAGACCCAGTACTTC. Encoded protein: CASTEPMETQYF.

This chain connects TRBV15 to TRBJ1-5, with 9 bases identical to TRBD1. The CDR3 spans 16 residues. Trimming cost V 2 bases and J 0 bases; bases outside gene matches: 2. Germline loops: CDR1 LNHNV, CDR2 YYDKDF (reference sequence). The CDR3 here is CATSRSDRGSNQPQHF. The CDR3 DNA reads TGTGCCACCAGCAGATCGGACAGGGGTAGCAATCAGCCCCAGCATTTT.

A few counts support this clonotype. The genes are TRBV20-1 and TRBJ2-3, with 11 bases that match TRBD2. The CDR3 length is 21 residues. Germline trimming cut 4 bases from V and 0 bases from J; bases unmatched to any gene: 21. Looked up from germline, CDR1 is DFQATT and CDR2 is SNEGSKA (reference sequence). The CDR3 protein is CSAKTWGTSTRTSGSTDTQYF. For the CDR3, the DNA is TGCAGTGCTAAGACCTGGGGTACCTCCACCCGGACTAGCGGGAGCACAGATACGCAGTATTTT.

This clonotype was detected only a few times. The chain couples TRBV19 to TRBJ2-7, with 10 bases that match TRBD1. Looked up from germline, CDR1 is LNHDA and CDR2 is SQIVND (reference sequence). V gave up 5 bases and J gave up 2 bases; unmatched junction bases: 9. CDR3 size: 16 residues. Written as DNA, the CDR3 is TGTGCCAGTAGTGATCCTAGGGACAGGGGCACCTACGAGCAGTACTTC. This translates into CASSDPRDRGTYEQYF.

Many counts were recorded for this clonotype. The rearrangement joins TRBV11-3 to TRBJ2-1, with 7 bases aligning to TRBD2. Germline loops: CDR1 SGHNT, CDR2 YENEEA. J was trimmed by 10 bases and V by 5 bases; bases with no gene match: 11. The CDR3 is 14 amino acids. The CDR3 reads CASSKGGGGGEQFF. The DNA of the CDR3 is TGTGCCAGCAGCAAGGGTGGGGGGGGTGGCGAGCAGTTCTTC.

This clonotype was counted ten times or more. V gene TRBV7-4 combines with J gene TRBJ1-4, with 7 positions matching TRBD1. Germline V CDR1 and CDR2: SGHVT, SQSDAQ. V lost 3 bases, J lost 0 bases, and 4 bases stayed unmatched. The CDR3 runs to 16 residues. CDR3 in DNA: TGTGCCAGCAGCTTTACAGGGGTAGCAACTAATGAAAAACTGTTTTTT. This gives the protein CASSFTGVATNEKLFF.

This clonotype occurred a few times. This sequence joins TRBV20-1 and TRBJ1-1; 7 bases align to TRBD1. There are 16 residues in the CDR3. V lost 4 bases, J lost 7 bases, and 18 bases stayed unmatched. Germline CDR1 and CDR2: DFQATT and SNEGSKA (reference sequence). The CDR3 bases are TGCAGTGCTACGAAGCACAGGGGACCCGGTGTGAGTGAAGCTTTCTTT. It is translated as CSATKHRGPGVSEAFF.

This clonotype was counted a few times. The chain couples TRBV2 to TRBJ2-5; possible D gene TRBD2, 6 bases. Germline V lookup: CDR1 SNHLY, CDR2 FYNNEI. The CDR3 is 11 amino acids. The V and J ends lost 8 bases and 3 bases respectively, with 7 bases between them. The CDR3 DNA is TGTGCCAGCCGGGGGAAAGAGACCCAGTACTTC. It is translated as CASRGKETQYF.

This clonotype was seen a handful of times. The CDR3 spells CASNPGGKNTEAFF. For the CDR3, the DNA is TGTGCCAGCAACCCAGGGGGGAAGAACACTGAAGCTTTCTTT. V is TRBV7-2 and J is TRBJ1-1; TRBD1 matches 7 bases. V lost 7 bases, J lost 1 base, and 6 bases stayed unmatched. In germline, CDR1 is SGHTA, CDR2 FQGNSA. The CDR3 extends over 14 amino acids. Full variable domain (missing parts from reference TRBV7-2 and TRBJ1-1): GAGVSQSPSNKVTEKGKDVELRCDPISGHTALYWYRQSLGQGLEFLIYFQGNSAPDKSGLPSDRFSAERTGGSVSTLTIQRTQQEDSAVYLCASNPGGKNTEAFFGQGTRLTVV.

The CDR3 here is CASSQDGAESYGYTF. For the CDR3, the DNA is TGTGCCAGCAGCCAAGATGGGGCAGAAAGCTATGGCTACACCTTC. The chain employs TRBV4-2 and TRBJ1-2, with TRBD1 as a possible D gene (5 bases). CDR3 size: 15 residues. Germline V gene sequence: CDR1 LGHNA, CDR2 YNFKEQ. V lost 0 bases and J 4 bases, leaving 12 bases between the germline ends.

The chain joins TRBV28 to TRBJ1-5; D not resolved. The length of the CDR3 is 13 residues. V lost 6 bases and J 6 bases, leaving 12 bases between the germline ends. CDR1 MDHEN and CDR2 SYDVKM come from the germline V gene. The CDR3 region has the DNA TGTGCCAGCAGCCCACCCCGGGGTCAGCCCCAGCATTTT. Its protein is CASSPPRGQPQHF.

The J gene is TRBJ1-2, the V gene TRBV12-3 or TRBV12-4, with no clear D. V lost 5 bases, J lost 6 bases, and 16 bases lay in between. The CDR3 has 14 amino acids. The CDR3 loop is CASSPRDFPDGYTF. As DNA, the CDR3 is TGTGCCAGCAGTCCCCGTGACTTTCCTGATGGCTACACCTTC.

Only a few counts were recorded for this clonotype. V gene TRBV12-3 or TRBV12-4 combines with J gene TRBJ2-5, with D tentatively TRBD2 (7 bases). The CDR3 covers 13 residues. Trimming stripped 7 bases from V and 5 bases from J, with 14 bases between. The CDR3 region has the DNA TGTGCCAGCACTCGGGGGGCCCAGGAGACCCAGTACTTC. It translates to CASTRGAQETQYF.